The subject of this entry is one T cell receptor (beta chain). Its antigen remains unidentified. The germline CDR1 and CDR2 sequences are GTSNPN and SVGIG (reference sequence). This CDR3 is built from 15 residues. V was shortened by 3 bases and J by 0 bases, with 11 bases between the two germline ends. The entry originates in a study of cytomegalovirus exposure and HLA in healthy donors. Across the whole study: An earlier analysis identified 117 million unique TCR beta sequences in 150 million to 200 million T cells.

Primers for the PCR totalled 60 Vbeta and 13 Jbeta. The method was immunoSEQ multiplex PCR; TCRdb's version includes in-frame clones alone and lacks a portion of them. The table records 150,000 to 200,000 clones, around 79% of them present only once. Study-wide results and caveats: It was taken for granted in presence/absence analyses that sequencing depth across donors was roughly uniform.

The TCR sequence derives from a man in his fifties in good health and CMV-seropositive. The V call is TRBV30, the J call TRBJ2-2; D possibly corresponds to TRBD1 (6 bases). Specimen: PBMCs. The CDR3 nucleotides read TGTGCCTGGAGCTTAGGGGGATCGAACACCGGGGAGCTGTTTTTT. It specifies CAWSLGGSNTGELFF.